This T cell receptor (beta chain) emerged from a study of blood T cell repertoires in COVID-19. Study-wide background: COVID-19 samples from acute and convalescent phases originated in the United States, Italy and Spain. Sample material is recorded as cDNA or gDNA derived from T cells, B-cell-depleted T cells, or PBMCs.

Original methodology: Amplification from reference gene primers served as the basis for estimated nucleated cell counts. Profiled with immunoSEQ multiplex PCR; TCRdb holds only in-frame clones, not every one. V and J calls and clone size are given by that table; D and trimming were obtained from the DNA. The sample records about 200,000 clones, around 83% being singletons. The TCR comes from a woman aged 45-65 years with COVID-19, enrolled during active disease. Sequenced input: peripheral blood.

The CDR3 DNA is TGCGCCAGCAGCCAGCTTCACAGGTTTAACTATGGCTACACCTTC. As protein: CASSQLHRFNYGYTF. This chain links TRBV4-3 with TRBJ1-2; weak D call: TRBD1 (5 bases). Germline assignment: CDR1 LGHNA and CDR2 YSLEER. The CDR3 has 15 residues. Trimming pared 3 bases from V and 1 base from J, leaving 12 bases between.